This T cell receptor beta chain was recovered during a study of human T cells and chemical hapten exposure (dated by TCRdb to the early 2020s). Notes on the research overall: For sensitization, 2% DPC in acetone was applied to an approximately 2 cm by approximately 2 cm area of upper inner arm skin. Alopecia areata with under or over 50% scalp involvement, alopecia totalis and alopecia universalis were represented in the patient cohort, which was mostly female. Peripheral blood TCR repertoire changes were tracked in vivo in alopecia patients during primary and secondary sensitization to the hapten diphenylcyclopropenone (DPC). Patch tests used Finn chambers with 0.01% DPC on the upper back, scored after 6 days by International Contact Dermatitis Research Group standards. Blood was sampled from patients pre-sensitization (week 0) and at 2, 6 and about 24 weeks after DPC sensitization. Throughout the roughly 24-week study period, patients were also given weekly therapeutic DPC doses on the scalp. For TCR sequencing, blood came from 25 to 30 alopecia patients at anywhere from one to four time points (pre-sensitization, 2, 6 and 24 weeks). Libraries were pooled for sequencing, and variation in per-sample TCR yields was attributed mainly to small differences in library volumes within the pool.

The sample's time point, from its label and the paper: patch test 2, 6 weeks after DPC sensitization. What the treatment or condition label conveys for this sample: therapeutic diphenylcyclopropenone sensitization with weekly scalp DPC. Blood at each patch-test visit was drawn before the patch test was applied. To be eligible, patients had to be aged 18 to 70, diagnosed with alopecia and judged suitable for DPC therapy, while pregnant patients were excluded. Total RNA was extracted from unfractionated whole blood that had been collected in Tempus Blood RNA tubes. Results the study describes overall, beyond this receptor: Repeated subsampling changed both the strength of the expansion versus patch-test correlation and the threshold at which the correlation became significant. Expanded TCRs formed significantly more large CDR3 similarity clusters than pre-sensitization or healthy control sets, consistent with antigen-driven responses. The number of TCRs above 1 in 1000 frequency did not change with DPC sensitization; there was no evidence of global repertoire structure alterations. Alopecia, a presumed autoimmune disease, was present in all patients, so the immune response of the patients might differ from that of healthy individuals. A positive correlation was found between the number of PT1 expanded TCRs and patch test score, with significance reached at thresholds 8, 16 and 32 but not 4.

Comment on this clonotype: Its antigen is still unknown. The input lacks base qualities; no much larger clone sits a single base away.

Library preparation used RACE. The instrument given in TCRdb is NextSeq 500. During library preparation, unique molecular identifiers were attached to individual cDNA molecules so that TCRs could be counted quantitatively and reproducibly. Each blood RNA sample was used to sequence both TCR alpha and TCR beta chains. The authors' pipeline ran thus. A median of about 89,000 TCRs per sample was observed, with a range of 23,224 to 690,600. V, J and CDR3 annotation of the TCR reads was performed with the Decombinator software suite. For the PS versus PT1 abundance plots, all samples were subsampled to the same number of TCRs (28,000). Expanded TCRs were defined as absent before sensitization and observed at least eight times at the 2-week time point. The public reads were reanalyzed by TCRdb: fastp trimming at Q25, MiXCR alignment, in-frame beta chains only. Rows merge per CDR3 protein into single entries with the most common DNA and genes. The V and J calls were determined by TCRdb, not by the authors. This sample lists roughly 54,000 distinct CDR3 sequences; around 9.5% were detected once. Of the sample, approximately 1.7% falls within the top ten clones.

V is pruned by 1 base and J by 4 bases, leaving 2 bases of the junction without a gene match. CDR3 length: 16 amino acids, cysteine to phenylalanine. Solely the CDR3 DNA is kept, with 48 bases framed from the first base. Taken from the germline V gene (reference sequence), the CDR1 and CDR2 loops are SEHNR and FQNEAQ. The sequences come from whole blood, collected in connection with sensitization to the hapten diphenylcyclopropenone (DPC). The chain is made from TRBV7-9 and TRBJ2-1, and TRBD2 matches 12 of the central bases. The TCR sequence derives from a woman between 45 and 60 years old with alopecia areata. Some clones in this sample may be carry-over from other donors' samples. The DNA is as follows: TGTGCCAGCAGCTTAGGGACTAGCGGGACTTACAATGAGCAGTTCTTC. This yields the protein CASSLGTSGTYNEQFF.